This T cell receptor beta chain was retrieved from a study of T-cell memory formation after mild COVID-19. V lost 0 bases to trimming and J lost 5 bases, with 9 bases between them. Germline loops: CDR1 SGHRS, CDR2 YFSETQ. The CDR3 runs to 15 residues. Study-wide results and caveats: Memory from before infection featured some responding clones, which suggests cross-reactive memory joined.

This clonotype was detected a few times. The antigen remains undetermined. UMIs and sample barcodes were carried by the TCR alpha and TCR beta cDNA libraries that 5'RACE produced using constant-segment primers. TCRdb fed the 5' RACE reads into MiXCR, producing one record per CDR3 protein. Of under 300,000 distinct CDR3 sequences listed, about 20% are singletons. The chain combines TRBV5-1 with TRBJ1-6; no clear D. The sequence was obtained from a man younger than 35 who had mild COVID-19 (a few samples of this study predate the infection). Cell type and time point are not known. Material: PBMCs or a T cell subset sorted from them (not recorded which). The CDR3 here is CASSLAGRDNSPLHF. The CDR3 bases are TGCGCCAGCAGCTTGGCCGGGAGGGATAATTCACCCCTCCACTTT.